The entry below describes one TCR beta chain. The table lists this clonotype with many counts. Its antigen specificity is not known. Per-nucleotide qualities are absent, and no much larger clonotype sits a single base away. This specimen comes from a study of neurological immune-mediated disorders (dated by TCRdb to between 2018 and 2021). Notes on the research overall: Using UMI-based sequencing, the study compared peripheral blood TCR-beta repertoires from patients with HTLV-I-associated myelopathy (HAM/TSP), patients with multiple sclerosis, and healthy controls. The approximately 110 TCR-beta libraries included longitudinal samples, technical triplicates and paired sorted CD4+ and CD8+ T-cell subsets alongside PBMC samples. The cohort comprised 60 to 75 subjects: 14 HAM/TSP patients, approximately 34 multiple sclerosis patients and around 20 healthy controls. Overall study outcomes, separate from this receptor: TCR clonal expansion was highest in HAM/TSP patients and lowest in MS patients, with MS patients falling below even healthy controls. Expanded clones from different subjects shared no identical CDR3 amino acid sequences, which suggests that TCR-beta repertoires were private in all groups.

For the sorted-subset TCR libraries, the starting material was about 950,000 sorted CD4+ or CD8+ T cells. Peripheral blood underwent Ficoll-Hypaque density gradient centrifugation to isolate PBMCs, which were then cryopreserved in liquid nitrogen. Paired sorted CD4+ and CD8+ subsets came from healthy controls, HAM/TSP patients and MS patients. As encoded in the germline V gene, CDR1 is ENHRY while CDR2 is SYGVKD. Trimming removed 6 bases from V and 3 bases from J, leaving 12 bases between the germline ends. Measured from the cysteine to the phenylalanine, the CDR3 is 14 residues long. Only the CDR3 region is kept as DNA, spanning 42 bases read in frame from base 1. cDNA was synthesized by template-switch 5'RACE using a primer carrying a 10-nucleotide random unique molecular identifier by which each TCR transcript was tagged. Each sequencing run produced over 160 million TCR-beta sequences covering 15-18 subjects. The RNeasy kit was used to extract total RNA. The KAPA Real-time Library Amplification kit was used to amplify TCR-beta VDJ regions with primers for the TCR constant region and the 5'RACE anchor. Sample indexes and Illumina adaptors were added in a first PCR, after which library yield was increased in a second PCR. After purification with Ampure beads, the TCR product of roughly 650 bp was size-selected on a 2% E-gel SizeSelection system. Before pooling, library quality was assessed on a Bioanalyzer, concentration was determined with Qubit, and library quantification was performed with the Kapa Library Quantification kit. Paired-end 2 x 150 bp sequencing of the libraries was performed on an Illumina HiSeq 2500. To increase sequence diversity, about 25-31% phiX was spiked into each library pool. The authors processed their data as follows. Quality-filtered reads were processed with the UMI-based MiGEC pipeline, which removed over 75% of raw TCR sequences during error correction. VDJ genes were aligned to IMGT germline references, and clonotypes were defined by unique CDR3 amino acid sequence plus V-J genes. Clonal expansion, Shannon diversity, and CDR3 relatedness (CalcPairwiseDistances, ClusterSamples) were evaluated with VDJtools, and phylogenetic trees were built with CLCbio workbench. Clones with at least 8 unique UMIs were defined as expanded, with this threshold being based on coefficient-of-variation modelling across technical triplicates. TCRdb reworked the public reads: Q25 trimming with fastp, MiXCR clone assembly, productive beta chains retained. Duplicate CDR3 protein sequences are folded into a single record with the most common DNA and genes. TCRdb's processing, not the study's, gives the V and J calls here. The sample table shows about 38,000 distinct CDR3 sequences, and roughly 10% are seen once. Of the sample, around 4% is held by the ten largest clones.

The sequence was obtained from a woman aged 30 to 39 with HTLV-1-associated myelopathy (HAM/TSP). The sequence is built from TRBV10-3 and TRBJ2-1, with the D gene uncertain. The sequencing sample was made of CD4+ T cells from blood. The CDR3 amino acid sequence is: CAISKTSNYNEQFF. The bases read TGTGCCATCAGCAAGACATCAAACTACAATGAGCAGTTCTTC.